The sequence of this TCR beta chain was determined in a study of shared clonotypes between healthy human individuals. Broader study findings: All-four-donor shared clonotypes had higher generation probabilities than non-shared clonotypes did.

As to this clone: The antigen remains unidentified.

Naive-designated CD8 cells lacked CD45RO, were positively enriched for CCR7, and omitted terminally differentiated effector memory CD45RA+ cells. Deep level was the assay's run setting. Only in-frame clones appear in the TCRdb table, and some are missing; sequencing was by immunoSEQ multiplex PCR. Counted here are millions of clones, roughly 94% occurring once; the ten biggest clones make up 1.1%. The sample consisted of naive CD8+ T cells sorted from blood. The sequence was collected from a man between 18 and 35 years old in good health.

The CDR3 loop is CASSFWGQDSYEQYF. The CDR3 DNA sequence: TGTGCCAGCAGTTTTTGGGGGCAGGACTCCTACGAGCAGTACTTC. This rearrangement joins TRBV28 to TRBJ2-7; D perhaps matches TRBD1 (6 bases). CDR3 size: 15 residues. Looked up from germline, CDR1 is MDHEN and CDR2 is SYDVKM. V dropped 3 bases and J dropped 0 bases, with 12 bases sitting between them. The whole variable domain, remainder taken from reference TRBV28 and TRBJ2-7, is DVKVTQSSRYLVKRTGEKVFLECVQDMDHENMFWYRQDPGLGLRLIYFSYDVKMKEKGDIPEGYSVSREKKERFSLILESASTNQTSMYLCASSFWGQDSYEQYFGPGTRLTVT.